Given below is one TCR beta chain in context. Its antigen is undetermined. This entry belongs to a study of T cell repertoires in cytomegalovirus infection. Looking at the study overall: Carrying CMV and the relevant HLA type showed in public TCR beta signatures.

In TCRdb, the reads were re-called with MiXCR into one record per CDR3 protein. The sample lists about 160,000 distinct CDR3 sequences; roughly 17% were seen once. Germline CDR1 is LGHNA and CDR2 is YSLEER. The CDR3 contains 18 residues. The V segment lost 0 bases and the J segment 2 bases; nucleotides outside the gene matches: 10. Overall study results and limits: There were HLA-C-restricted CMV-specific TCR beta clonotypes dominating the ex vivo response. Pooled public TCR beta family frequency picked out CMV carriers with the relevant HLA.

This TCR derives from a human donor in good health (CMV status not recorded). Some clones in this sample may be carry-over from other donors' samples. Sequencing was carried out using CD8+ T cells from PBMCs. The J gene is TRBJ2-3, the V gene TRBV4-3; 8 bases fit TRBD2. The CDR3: CASSQDMELAADTDTQYF. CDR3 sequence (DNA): TGCGCCAGCAGCCAAGACATGGAACTAGCGGCCGACACAGATACGCAGTATTTT.